This T cell receptor (beta chain) was obtained from a study of cytomegalovirus exposure and HLA in healthy donors. Background on the study: Of the donors genotyped, several hundred in all, 75% to 90% fell in the Caucasian-associated ancestry cluster. Study conclusions and caveats: Rates of TCR association differed by HLA locus in a later analysis, with DRB1 highest and HLA-C lowest. Indistinguishable V segments such as TRBV6-2 and TRBV6-3 were excluded.

The CDR3 is made up of 17 amino acids. Per the germline V gene, CDR1 is MNHNS and CDR2 is SASEGT. Losses at the gene ends were 1 base for V and 8 bases for J; bases not matched to a gene: 7. The PCR used 60 Vbeta and 13 Jbeta primers. The data were produced by immunoSEQ multiplex PCR, yet TCRdb's version contains in-frame clones alone and is incomplete. The data show 70,000 to 100,000 clones, roughly 80% seen once. About this clone itself: Antigen: not known.

Specimen: PBMCs. The source of this sequence is a man aged 45-65 years in good health and CMV-seropositive. The rearrangement links TRBV6-1 to TRBJ2-2; TRBD2 matches at 13 bases. The CDR3 is CASSEVWTSGSGGELFF. The DNA for the CDR3 is TGTGCCAGCAGTGAAGTTTGGACTAGCGGGAGCGGTGGGGAGCTGTTTTTT.